These T cell receptor beta chains were read from a single sample in a study of regulatory T cells in long-lasting Graves disease. TCRdb analysed the multiplex PCR reads with MiXCR anew, one entry per CDR3 protein. This sample carries fewer than 400,000 distinct CDR3 sequences, around 20% of them seen once, and the ten largest clones take 20%. The sequencing here drew on peripheral blood mononuclear cells (PBMCs), taken when the disease was refractory, from a patient treated with antithyroid drugs. The receptors stem from a female donor with Graves disease. Both conserved end residues are part of each CDR3. A D gene is named only where the DNA matches it firmly.

TRBJ1-5	TRBD1	TRBV30	CAWSWSDRVGQPQHF
TRBJ1-5	.	TRBV6-1	CASTLEVNQPQHF
TRBJ1-1	.	TRBV2	CASIPRGVTEAFF
TRBJ1-4	.	TRBV27	CASSLALNGEKLFF
TRBJ2-7	.	TRBV7-2	CASSLAIGDEQYF
TRBJ2-5	.	TRBV5-5	CASSWMGTRETQYF
TRBJ2-5	TRBD2	TRBV11-2	CASSRMWGPREETQYF
TRBJ1-1	TRBD1	TRBV4-2	CASSQLQGADGEAFF
TRBJ1-3	.	TRBV4-1	CASSHNEISGNTIYF
TRBJ1-2	.	TRBV4-1	CASSPILGANYGYTF
TRBJ2-7	.	TRBV30	CAWSVGGMSYEQYF
TRBJ2-5	TRBD1	TRBV7-9	CASSLGTGTETQYF
TRBJ1-6	TRBD1	TRBV28	CASSLRTGNSPLHF
TRBJ2-7	TRBD2	TRBV11-2	CASSVGLGGYEQYF
TRBJ2-2	.	TRBV2	CASSEGLAETGELFF
TRBJ2-7	.	TRBV15	CATSRDTLSRTPSGYEQYF
TRBJ2-7	TRBD2	TRBV12-3/TRBV12-4	CASSSGTSGRYVQYF
TRBJ2-5	.	TRBV11-3	CASPRGLKTQYF
TRBJ1-1	.	TRBV7-2	CASSLERNTEAFF
TRBJ2-1	.	TRBV12-3/TRBV12-4	CASSPQGWGTALF
TRBJ2-6	TRBD2	TRBV7-6	CAGSPIAGGSSGASVLTF
TRBJ2-2	.	TRBV30	CAWSVLANTGELFF
TRBJ2-4	TRBD1	TRBV7-2	CASRTGGGELNIQYF
TRBJ2-7	TRBD2	TRBV5-4	CASMRTSGSDEQYF
TRBJ1-5	.	TRBV28	CANSSSAGDSNQPQHF
TRBJ1-1	.	TRBV19	CASSIPQLSPEAFF
TRBJ2-5	.	TRBV12-3/TRBV12-4	CASRSQETQYF
TRBJ1-5	.	TRBV7-2	CASSRTENQPQHF
TRBJ1-6	.	TRBV3-1	CASSRGQTIGSPLHF
TRBJ2-7	.	TRBV28	CTAGGAAGEQYF
TRBJ2-5	.	TRBV6-5	CASSLRRPGMYQETQYF